The clone carrying this TCR beta chain was seen many times. These data originate in a study of T cells in Graves' hyperthyroidism and ophthalmopathy. TCR beta CDR3 region amplification was performed from RNA transcripts. Carried out on the TCR CDR3, a first-round RT-PCR used the HTBI primer set. TCRdb independently ran MiXCR on the multiplex PCR reads; one entry per CDR3 protein. This table has around 480,000 distinct CDR3 sequences, under 15% appearing once. Germline V CDR1 and CDR2: MDHEN, SYDVKM. The V end lost 6 bases, the J end lost 5 bases, and 13 bases lay between the germline ends. The CDR3 spans 13 residues.

This chain links TRBV28 with TRBJ2-5, with D unclear. Input material: blood. This clonotype was obtained from a woman under 30 with Graves' hyperthyroidism. The CDR3 spells CASSTRVGETQYF. DNA for the CDR3: TGTGCCAGCAGCACAAGGGTCGGGGAGACCCAGTACTTC.